The clone carrying this T cell receptor (beta chain) was counted between two and nine times. Antigen: not known. Using RNA template, CDR3s of TCR alpha and beta were amplified with iRepertoire arm-PCR. TCRdb independently ran MiXCR on the multiplex PCR reads; one entry per CDR3 protein. This table has 300,000 to 450,000 distinct CDR3 sequences, less than 50% appearing once. The sample is drawn from a study of glioma-infiltrating T cells. Study-level information: Samples included WHO grade II oligodendrogliomas or astrocytomas and initial-diagnosis grade IV glioblastomas. Blood libraries targeted roughly 4- to 11-fold coverage of 850,000 to 1,000,000 T cells. Dexamethasone exposure before glioma surgery was limited to six or fewer days.

Study outcomes and limitations: Patients with low tissue-blood divergence carried a signature set of shared blood CDR3 motifs.

Germline loops: CDR1 SGHVS, CDR2 FNYEAQ. This CDR3 has 15 residues. V was cut by 1 base and J by 3 bases, with 12 bases left in between. The chain has TRBV7-6 and TRBJ2-5; tentatively, D is TRBD1 (6 bases). The source material was glioma tissue, nonneoplastic brain tissue, or PBMCs (not recorded which). The clonotype comes from a human donor with low-grade glioma or glioblastoma, undergoing nonglioma brain surgery, or in good health (not recorded which). DNA for the CDR3: TGTGCCAGCAGCTTAGGGACAGCGCCAAAAGAGACCCAGTACTTC. Its protein is CASSLGTAPKETQYF.